Listed below are T cell receptor beta chains from one sample, sequenced in a study of OX40 agonist ivuxolimab in advanced cancers. TCRdb's table, derived via immunoSEQ multiplex PCR, lists solely in-frame clones and lacks some. The repertoire holds about 60,000 clones, with approximately 90% as singletons. The material was CD4+ or CD8+ T cells sorted from blood, obtained in a trial of the OX40 agonist ivuxolimab. All receptors derive from an adult with an advanced solid tumor such as melanoma, head and neck, liver or kidney cancer. Each CDR3 is given with its conserved first and last residue. The D gene is left open where the match is weak. The listing skips clone size in some rows; elsewhere it reads once, few, many or a size class.

J gene | D gene | V gene | clone size | CDR3 protein | CDR3 DNA
TRBJ1-5 | NA | TRBV10-3 | NA | CAIRETKEVLQSLYNQPQHF | TGTGCCATCAGGGAAACAAAAGAAGTCCTACAATCACTCTACAATCAGCCCCAGCATTTT
TRBJ2-1 | NA | TRBV30 | once | CAWSPGGDEQFF | TGTGCCTGGAGCCCAGGAGGGGATGAGCAGTTCTTC
TRBJ1-6 | TRBD1 | TRBV28 | NA | CASSSGTGGSPLHF | TGTGCCAGCAGTTCCGGGACAGGGGGTTCACCCCTCCACTTT
TRBJ1-4 | NA | TRBV18 | few | CASSARRVQGHNEKLFF | TGTGCCAGCTCAGCCAGGAGAGTTCAGGGGCACAATGAAAAACTGTTTTTT
TRBJ1-3 | NA | TRBV7-3 | NA | CASSLAGTGNTIYF | TGTGCCAGCAGCTTAGCAGGGACTGGAAACACCATATATTTT
TRBJ2-5 | TRBD1 | TRBV9 | NA | CASSLGTGGLSVQETQYF | TGTGCCAGCAGCCTAGGGACAGGGGGACTCTCAGTCCAAGAGACCCAGTACTTC
TRBJ2-7 | NA | TRBV2 | NA | CASSVNSRDEQYF | TGTGCCAGCAGTGTGAACAGCCGGGACGAGCAGTACTTC
TRBJ1-2 | TRBD1 | TRBV6-1 | NA | CASSVLIDRDLYGYTF | TGTGCCAGCAGTGTTTTAATCGACAGGGACCTATATGGCTACACCTTC
TRBJ1-1 | NA | TRBV28 | once | CASSFLGQGSTEAFF | TGTGCCAGCAGTTTTTTGGGTCAGGGGTCCACTGAAGCTTTCTTT
TRBJ2-3 | TRBD1 | TRBV6-4 | NA | CASSAAGTDITDTQYF | TGTGCCAGCAGTGCCGCCGGGACAGATATCACAGATACGCAGTATTTT
TRBJ2-7 | NA | TRBV7-9 | NA | CASSLDQDGGHF | TGTGCCAGCAGCTTAGACCAGGACGGAGGGCACTTC
TRBJ2-1 | NA | TRBV14 | NA | CASSQERGGSYNEQFF | TGTGCCAGCAGCCAAGAAAGGGGGGGGTCCTACAATGAGCAGTTCTTC
TRBJ2-5 | TRBD2 | TRBV19 | NA | CASSIKRGSVETQYF | TGTGCCAGTAGTATCAAGCGGGGAAGTGTAGAGACCCAGTACTTC
TRBJ1-2 | NA | TRBV10-3 | NA | CAIRAGTLLYGYTF | TGTGCCATCAGGGCAGGGACCCTACTATATGGCTACACCTTC
TRBJ1-5 | NA | TRBV6-5 | NA | CASSSGAPNQPQHF | TGTGCCAGCAGTTCCGGGGCACCCAATCAGCCCCAGCATTTT
TRBJ1-2 | NA | TRBV4-2 | NA | CASSQLNYGYTF | TGTGCCAGCAGCCAACTAAACTATGGCTACACCTTC
TRBJ1-2 | NA | TRBV9 | NA | CASSKEQPFYGYTF | TGTGCCAGCAGCAAAGAGCAGCCATTCTATGGCTACACCTTC
TRBJ2-7 | NA | TRBV13 | NA | CASSLGQHRDEQYF | TGTGCCAGCAGCTTAGGACAGCACCGGGACGAGCAGTACTTC
TRBJ1-2 | NA | TRBV29-1 | NA | CSVGEGFNYGYTF | TGCAGCGTTGGGGAGGGTTTTAACTATGGCTACACCTTC
TRBJ1-5 | NA | TRBV6-5 | NA | CASSKDRESNQPQHF | TGTGCCAGCAGTAAGGACAGAGAAAGCAATCAGCCCCAGCATTTT
TRBJ2-1 | NA | TRBV7-2 | NA | CASRPGRSLGEQFF | TGTGCCAGCAGGCCGGGTCGATCTCTTGGTGAGCAGTTCTTC
TRBJ1-1 | TRBD1 | TRBV2 | NA | CASLGQGPGQAFF | TGTGCCAGCTTGGGACAGGGGCCAGGTCAAGCTTTCTTT
TRBJ2-7 | NA | TRBV6-5 | NA | CASSYYNRGKTHEQYF | TGTGCCAGCAGTTACTATAATAGGGGGAAAACACACGAGCAGTACTTC
TRBJ2-7 | NA | TRBV19 | NA | CASSMERGCEQYF | TGTGCCAGTAGTATGGAGCGAGGGTGCGAGCAGTACTTC
TRBJ1-2 | NA | TRBV28 | NA | CASSLSSTGNYGYTF | TGTGCCAGCAGTTTATCCTCAACAGGGAACTATGGCTACACCTTC
TRBJ2-3 | TRBD2 | TRBV7-2 | few | CASRSGRGTDTQYF | TGTGCCAGCAGGAGCGGGAGGGGCACAGATACGCAGTATTTT
TRBJ1-2 | NA | TRBV18 | few | CASSPGTDGYGYTF | TGTGCCAGCTCACCTGGGACTGACGGCTATGGCTACACCTTC
TRBJ2-2 | NA | TRBV11-2 | NA | CASSSIGHRSTGELFF | TGTGCCAGCAGCTCGATTGGGCATCGTAGCACCGGGGAGCTGTTTTTT
TRBJ2-5 | TRBD2 | TRBV4-2 | NA | CASSHPGLAGQETQYF | TGTGCCAGCAGCCATCCGGGACTAGCGGGGCAGGAGACCCAGTACTTC